Presented here are 15 T cell receptor beta chains from one specimen sequenced in a study of shared clonotypes between healthy human individuals. Here immunoSEQ multiplex PCR was the method, and the copy in TCRdb shows in-frame clones only, minus some. The sample lists more than 1,200,000 clones, approximately 98.5% occurring once. Sequences were obtained from naive CD4+ T cells sorted from blood. Noted subset: CD45RA+ positively selected. The receptors stem from a man aged 30 to 45 in good health.

V gene TRBV15 combines with J gene TRBJ2-7; possible D gene TRBD1, 6 bases. Germline assignment: CDR1 LNHNV and CDR2 YYDKDF (reference sequence). This CDR3 region has 14 residues. V was shortened by 5 bases and J by 5 bases, with 16 bases between the two germline ends. DNA of the CDR3: TGTGCCACCAGCCCAATGAACAGGGTCGACGAGCAGTACTTC. Residues: CATSPMNRVDEQYF. The whole variable domain, filled in from reference TRBV15 and TRBJ2-7, reads DAMVIQNPRYQVTQFGKPVTLSCSQTLNHNVMYWYQQKSSQAPKLLFHYYDKDFNNEADTPDNFQSRRPNTSFCFLDIRSPGLGDTAMYLCATSPMNRVDEQYFGPGTRLTVT.

The J gene is TRBJ1-1, the V gene TRBV4-3, with D perhaps matching TRBD1 (5 bases). The CDR3 is made up of 16 amino acids. Trimming shortened V by 0 bases and J by 4 bases, and 15 bases separated the two germline ends. Germline CDR1 reads LGHNA; CDR2 reads YSLEER. This chain's CDR3 is CASSQDVGVTATEAFF. CDR3 in DNA: TGCGCCAGCAGCCAAGACGTAGGGGTGACGGCCACTGAAGCTTTCTTT.

V and J are TRBV18 and TRBJ2-2; 10 positions agree with TRBD2. The CDR3 contains 18 residues. The V gene end was trimmed by 5 bases and the J gene end by 6 bases; junction bases not matched to a gene: 15. Germline V gene data show CDR1 as KGHSH and CDR2 as LQKENI. CDR3 protein: CASSAPRASGSAPGELFF. The CDR3 coding sequence is TGTGCCAGCTCAGCCCCTCGAGCTAGCGGGAGCGCCCCCGGGGAGCTGTTTTTT.

This clone was seen a single time. The V call is TRBV12-5, the J call TRBJ1-2; 8 nucleotides align to TRBD1. Germline CDR1 and CDR2: LGHNT and FRNRAP. The CDR3 has 14 residues. The V and J ends lost 5 bases and 6 bases, in that order; junction bases with no gene match: 8. The chain's CDR3 is CASGERTGRNGYTF. The CDR3 DNA reads TGTGCTAGTGGTGAAAGGACAGGGAGGAATGGCTACACCTTC. The complete variable domain, with remaining parts taken from reference TRBV12-5 and TRBJ1-2, reads DARVTQTPRHKVTEMGQEVTMRCQPILGHNTVFWYRQTMMQGLELLAYFRNRAPLDDSGMPKDRFSAEMPDATLATLKIQPSEPRDSAVYFCASGERTGRNGYTFGSGTRLTVV.

This chain joins TRBV2 and TRBJ1-5; 7 nucleotides agree with TRBD1. The CDR3 loop spans 15 amino acids. Germline-derived CDR1 and CDR2 are SNHLY and FYNNEI. The trim removed 2 bases at V and 3 bases at J, leaving 4 bases unmatched. The CDR3 nucleotides read TGTGCCAGCAGTGAAAGGGACAGTTACAATCAGCCCCAGCATTTT. This gives the protein CASSERDSYNQPQHF.

A note on this clone: At the DNA level, this CDR3 is encoded by other sequences in the same sample as well. This chain connects TRBV5-1 to TRBJ2-5, with no clear D. The V and J ends lost 2 bases and 4 bases respectively, with 3 bases between them. CDR1 is SGHRS, CDR2 YFSETQ, per germline. The CDR3 spans 11 residues. The CDR3 region has the DNA TGCGCCAGCAGCTTCGGAGAGACCCAGTACTTC. It is translated as CASSFGETQYF.

The V gene is TRBV5-4, the J gene TRBJ2-7, with 7 nucleotides matching TRBD2. In germline, CDR1 is SGHNT, CDR2 YYREEE (reference sequence). The junction had 12 bases not matched to a gene; V was cut back by 0 bases and J by 12 bases. This CDR3 is 14 amino acids long. CDR3 in DNA: TGTGCCAGCAGCTTGGCCGGGCTAGCGGCGGCCGCGTACTTC. Translated, it gives CASSLAGLAAAAYF.

This clone was seen only once. This chain links TRBV27 with TRBJ2-1, with TRBD2 matching over 14 bases. J gave up 0 bases and V 5 bases, and 12 bases lay outside the gene matches. Germline loops: CDR1 MNHEY, CDR2 SMNVEV (reference sequence). The CDR3 is made up of 20 amino acids. The CDR3 DNA reads TGTGCCAGCAGTGCGGTTCGACTAGCGGGAGGGCCGGGCTCCTACAATGAGCAGTTCTTC. This gives the protein CASSAVRLAGGPGSYNEQFF.

The chain couples TRBV10-3 to TRBJ2-3; D is ambiguous. The CDR3 is 12 amino acids. Germline V gene lookup returns CDR1 ENHRY and CDR2 SYGVKD. Trimming removed 7 bases at V and 4 bases at J, with 9 bases between. This CDR3 reads CAIKSGADTQYF. The CDR3 DNA follows: TGTGCCATCAAATCTGGGGCAGATACGCAGTATTTT.

The V call is TRBV28, the J call TRBJ1-2; maybe TRBD1 (5 bases). V gave up 6 bases and J gave up 4 bases, with 12 bases separating them. This CDR3 is built from 13 residues. CDR1 and CDR2 (germline): MDHEN, SYDVKM. The CDR3 reads CASSTVTVYGYTF. DNA of the CDR3: TGTGCCAGCAGCACAGTGACAGTCTATGGCTACACCTTC.

With regard to this clone: Distinct nucleotide sequences in the sample also encode this CDR3. For the CDR3, the DNA is TGCAGCGTTGGACAGAACACCGGGGAGCTGTTTTTT. Its translation: CSVGQNTGELFF. This sequence joins TRBV29-1 and TRBJ2-2; no reliable D call. The CDR3 consists of 12 residues. Germline CDR1 reads SQVTM; CDR2 reads ANQGSEA. Deletions cut 4 bases from V and 1 base from J, with 4 bases between.

This rearrangement joins TRBV5-1 to TRBJ2-5; 10 bases agree with TRBD1. CDR1 and CDR2 from the germline V gene are SGHRS and YFSETQ. CDR3 size: 16 residues. V was clipped by 4 bases and J by 5 bases; unmatched bases: 11. CDR3 bases: TGCGCCAGCAGCCTAACCGGAGGACAGGGGGGTGAGACCCAGTACTTC. It codes for CASSLTGGQGGETQYF.

The rearrangement joins TRBV7-2 to TRBJ2-7; no firm D call. Trimming took off 4 bases at V and 4 bases at J, with 14 bases between the two ends. In germline, CDR1 is SGHTA, CDR2 FQGNSA. The CDR3 has 14 residues. CDR3 amino acids: CASSSRVANYEQYF. The CDR3 DNA sequence: TGTGCCAGCAGCTCCCGCGTCGCCAATTACGAGCAGTACTTC.

This sequence joins TRBV19 and TRBJ2-7, with D perhaps given as TRBD1 or TRBD2 (6 bases each). The CDR3 length is 14 residues. CDR1 is LNHDA and CDR2 is SQIVND in the germline V gene (reference sequence). Trimming left V 9 bases short and J 7 bases short, with 22 bases between. The CDR3 DNA reads TGTGCCAGCCAGTACCGCCCGGGGGCAAAAGAGCAGTACTTC. Its translation is CASQYRPGAKEQYF.

The V and J genes are TRBV5-6 and TRBJ2-7, with D unresolved. This CDR3 contains 13 residues. Trimming took off 2 bases at V and 3 bases at J, with 9 bases between the two ends. CDR1 SGHDT and CDR2 YYEEEE come from the germline V gene. CDR3 loop: CASSFIADYEQYF. CDR3 coding DNA: TGTGCCAGCAGCTTTATTGCAGACTACGAGCAGTACTTC.